This record concerns one T cell receptor (beta chain) sequence. A second 7 to 11 cycle PCR used barcoded and J-beta primers. Tagging of each cDNA molecule was performed by a template-switch adaptor with 12 random nucleotides. TCRdb recomputed calls from the 5' RACE reads with MiXCR, one row per CDR3 protein. This sample has roughly 730,000 distinct CDR3 sequences, with roughly 50% found just once. This sample was included in a study of blood T cells in healthy people across ages. This CDR3 comprises 16 residues. CDR1 and CDR2 from the germline V gene are SGHTA and FQGNSA. The J segment lost 3 bases and the V segment lost 5 bases, leaving 9 bases of the junction unmatched. Each donor supplied around 9.9 milliliters of peripheral blood. Samples each had at least 6 micrograms of total RNA extracted.

Material: blood. The sequence was obtained from a man aged 40-49 years in good health. This sequence joins TRBV7-2 and TRBJ1-5; 8 nucleotides agree with TRBD1. This CDR3 is CASSPRMDRVNQPQHF. CDR3 sequence (DNA): TGTGCCAGCAGCCCCCGCATGGACAGGGTCAATCAGCCCCAGCATTTT.